This passage covers 6 T cell receptor beta chains from one sample sequenced in a study of shared clonotypes between healthy human individuals. Assay: immunoSEQ multiplex PCR; the TCRdb copy retains only in-frame clones and omits some. In the table there are around 2.1 million clones, 93% of which are singletons. Terminally differentiated effector memory CD45RA+ cells were excluded from the naive CD8 cells, which were CD45RO-negative and positively selected for CCR7. Material for sequencing was naive CD8+ T cells from PBMCs. The receptors were gathered from a man between 18 and 29 years old in good health. Some clones in this sample may be carry-over from other donors' samples.

V is TRBV5-8 and J is TRBJ2-5; 8 bases line up with TRBD1. V lost 3 bases and J lost 5; bases outside the gene matches: 9. This CDR3 contains 15 residues. The germline V gene has CDR1 SGHTS and CDR2 YDEGEE. The CDR3 nucleotides read TGTGCCAGCAGCTCAACCAGGGGGCGCAGGGAGACCCAGTACTTC. It specifies CASSSTRGRRETQYF. Based on the CDR3 plus reference TRBV5-8 and TRBJ2-5, the full variable domain is EAGVTQSPTHLIKTRGQQATLRCSPISGHTSVYWYQQALGLGLQFLLWYDEGEERNRGNFPPRFSGRQFPNYSSELNVNALELEDSALYLCASSSTRGRRETQYFGPGTRLLVL.

This clone has just one count. This chain links TRBV13 with TRBJ2-5; D remains unclear. Germline V gives CDR1 PRHDT, CDR2 FYEKMQ (reference sequence). Trimming pared 2 bases from V and 1 base from J, leaving 11 bases between. CDR3 size: 15 residues. The CDR3 DNA reads as TGTGCCAGCAGCTTACAAGTACGATCCCAAGAGACCCAGTACTTC. As protein: CASSLQVRSQETQYF.

The chain recombines TRBV10-3 with TRBJ2-7, with D perhaps TRBD1 (6 bases). Germline V CDR1 and CDR2: ENHRY, SYGVKD. There are 15 residues in the CDR3. The germline V and J ends were trimmed by 3 bases and 1 base, with 13 bases remaining between them. This CDR3 is CAISEPRGQSYEQYF. DNA of the CDR3: TGTGCCATCAGTGAACCCAGGGGCCAGTCCTACGAGCAGTACTTC.

The chain employs TRBV5-1 and TRBJ2-7; tentatively, D is TRBD2 (5 bases). This CDR3 has 16 residues. Deletions cut 4 bases from V and 4 bases from J, with 21 bases between. Germline lookup yields CDR1 SGHRS and CDR2 YFSETQ. CDR3 in amino acids: CASSVPESGSNYEQYF. The DNA of the CDR3 is TGCGCCAGCAGCGTCCCTGAAAGTGGGAGTAATTACGAGCAGTACTTC.

The rearrangement joins TRBV2 to TRBJ2-1; the D gene is possibly TRBD2 (5 bases). The length of the CDR3 is 15 residues. Trimming removed 2 bases from V and 6 bases from J, with 14 bases in between. Germline loops: CDR1 SNHLY, CDR2 FYNNEI. As DNA, the CDR3 is TGTGCCAGCAGTGAATTTCGGGGAAATGGCAATGAGCAGTTCTTC. It codes for CASSEFRGNGNEQFF.

Comment on this clone: At the DNA level, this CDR3 is encoded by other sequences in the same sample as well. The chain combines TRBV5-1 with TRBJ1-1, with D hard to call. V lost 4 bases and J 1 base, leaving 8 bases between the germline ends. The CDR3 length is 13 residues. In germline, CDR1 is SGHRS, CDR2 YFSETQ. The CDR3 bases are TGCGCCAGCAGCCTACGGACGAACACTGAAGCTTTCTTT. This encodes CASSLRTNTEAFF.